The next 10 T cell receptor beta chains were all read from a single sample in a study of shared clonotypes between healthy human individuals. The data were produced by immunoSEQ multiplex PCR, yet TCRdb's version contains in-frame clones alone and is incomplete. The data hold 750,000 to 1,000,000 clones, with 90% to 95% observed a single time. Naive CD8 cells comprised CD45RO-negative, CCR7-positively selected cells, excluding terminally differentiated effector memory CD45RA+ cells. The sample was naive CD8+ T cells sorted from blood. The source of these receptors is a man aged 30 to 45 in good health.

The rearrangement links TRBV10-3 to TRBJ2-7; D unresolved. V lost 8 bases to trimming and J lost 4 bases, with 9 bases between them. This CDR3 comprises 11 residues. Germline V gene data show CDR1 as ENHRY and CDR2 as SYGVKD. Written as DNA, the CDR3 is TGTGCCATCGCCGAGGCTTACGAGCAGTACTTC. Its protein product is CAIAEAYEQYF.

J is TRBJ1-2 and V is TRBV9; 7 nucleotides agree with TRBD1. There are 14 residues in the CDR3. V gave up 5 bases and J gave up 3 bases; unmatched junction bases: 7. Germline V gene sequence: CDR1 SGDLS, CDR2 YYNGEE. CDR3 protein: CASRSGTDYYGYTF. CDR3 DNA: TGTGCCAGCAGGTCCGGGACAGACTACTATGGCTACACCTTC. Drawing the rest from reference TRBV9 and TRBJ1-2, the complete variable domain is DSGVTQTPKHLITATGQRVTLRCSPRSGDLSVYWYQQSLDQGLQFLIQYYNGEERAKGNILERFSAQQFPDLHSELNLSSLELGDSALYFCASRSGTDYYGYTFGSGTRLTVV.

This clone was seen more than once but under ten times. J is TRBJ1-2 and V is TRBV27; D is unclear. Germline V CDR1 and CDR2: MNHEY, SMNVEV (reference sequence). V was clipped by 4 bases and J by 7 bases, with 7 bases between them. The CDR3 has 11 amino acids. The CDR3 DNA follows: TGTGCCAGCAGTTCCGGGTCTGGCTACACCTTC. Residues: CASSSGSGYTF.

The J gene is TRBJ2-7, the V gene TRBV10-2, with D perhaps matching TRBD1 or TRBD2 (6 bases each). This CDR3 has 13 amino acids. With 6 bases removed from V and 2 bases from J, the gap between germline ends came to 11 bases. Per the germline V gene, CDR1 is WSHSY and CDR2 is SAAADI. CDR3 amino acids: CASRGGATYEQYF. Written as DNA, the CDR3 is TGCGCCAGCAGGGGGGGCGCGACCTACGAGCAGTACTTC.

The V gene is TRBV6-4, the J gene TRBJ2-1; 7 positions agree with TRBD1. Germline V lookup: CDR1 MRHNA, CDR2 SNTAGT. The V gene end was trimmed by 4 bases and the J gene end by 0 bases; junction bases not matched to a gene: 3. This CDR3 contains 15 residues. The CDR3 sequence: CASSARGSSYNEQFF. Written as DNA, the CDR3 is TGTGCCAGCAGTGCCAGGGGGAGCTCCTACAATGAGCAGTTCTTC.

This rearrangement joins TRBV6-6 to TRBJ1-1; 10 positions match TRBD1. V shed 5 bases, J shed 1 base, and the junction held 7 bases outside the gene matches. The germline V gene has CDR1 MNHNY and CDR2 SVGAGI (reference sequence). The CDR3 is made up of 16 amino acids. The CDR3 DNA reads as TGTGCCAGCAGTCACCCCGGGACAGGGGAGAACACTGAAGCTTTCTTT. Its protein product is CASSHPGTGENTEAFF.

The V and J genes are TRBV5-1 and TRBJ2-3; D perhaps matches TRBD1 (6 bases). From germline, CDR1 is SGHRS and CDR2 YFSETQ. The CDR3 spans 15 residues. Trimming took off 2 bases at V and 2 bases at J, with 12 bases between the two ends. The CDR3 nucleotides read TGCGCCAGCAGCTTCGCAGGGGAGAACACAGATACGCAGTATTTT. It specifies CASSFAGENTDTQYF.

The chain is built from TRBV27 and TRBJ2-7; 10 bases map to TRBD2. The CDR3 loop spans 14 amino acids. The germline CDR1 and CDR2 sequences are MNHEY and SMNVEV (reference sequence). V lost 0 bases, J lost 7 bases, and 3 bases stayed unmatched. The CDR3 sequence: CASSLSSGRVEQYF. The CDR3 bases are TGTGCCAGCAGTTTATCCAGCGGGAGGGTTGAGCAGTACTTC.

V gene TRBV9 combines with J gene TRBJ1-2; no firm D call. Germline V gene lookup returns CDR1 SGDLS and CDR2 YYNGEE. V was cut by 0 bases and J by 4 bases, with 10 bases left in between. The CDR3 extends over 14 amino acids. CDR3 bases: TGTGCCAGCAGCGTAGATAGGCAGTCCTATGGCTACACCTTC. Amino acid sequence: CASSVDRQSYGYTF.

This chain joins TRBV7-2 and TRBJ1-4; D is possibly TRBD1 (6 bases). V was cut by 5 bases and J by 7 bases, with 17 bases left in between. Per germline, CDR1 SGHTA and CDR2 FQGNSA. There are 15 residues in the CDR3. Here the CDR3 reads CASSPIGGVSEKLFF. Written as DNA, the CDR3 is TGTGCCAGCAGCCCAATAGGGGGGGTTAGTGAAAAACTGTTTTTT.